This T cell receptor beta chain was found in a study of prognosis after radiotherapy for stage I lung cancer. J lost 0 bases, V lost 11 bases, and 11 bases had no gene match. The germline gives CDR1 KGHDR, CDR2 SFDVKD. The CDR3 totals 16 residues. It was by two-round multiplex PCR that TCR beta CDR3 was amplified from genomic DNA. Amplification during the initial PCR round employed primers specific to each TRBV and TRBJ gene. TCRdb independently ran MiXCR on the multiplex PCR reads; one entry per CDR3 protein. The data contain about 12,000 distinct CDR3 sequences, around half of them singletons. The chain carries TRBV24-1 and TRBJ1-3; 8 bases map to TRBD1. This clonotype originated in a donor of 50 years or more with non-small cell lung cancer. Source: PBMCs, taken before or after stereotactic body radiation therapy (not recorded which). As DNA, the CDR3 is TGTGCCAGCAGCTCGACAGGGGTCCTCTCTGGAAACACCATATATTTT. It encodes CASSSTGVLSGNTIYF.